This T cell receptor (beta chain) was sequenced for a study of molecular identifiers for immune sequencing clone quantification. This clonotype was detected only once. A read error may be the cause here, since a much bigger clone is one base away. The CDR3 carries no conserved terminal phenylalanine or tryptophan, so it likely arises from a read error. MiXCR, run by TCRdb on the PCR reads, gives a single entry per CDR3 protein. The sample lists just under 650,000 distinct CDR3 sequences; just under 20% were seen once. Researchers sorted naive CD8 T cells as cells that were CD8+CD4-CCR7+CD45RA+. The V gene lost 7 bases and the J gene lost 0 bases, with 16 bases spanning the gap. Germline CDR1 is MDHEN and CDR2 is SYDVKM. This CDR3 spans 17 amino acids.

The sequence derives from a human donor in good health. Some libraries in this study had Jurkat cell RNA spiked in. This chain connects TRBV28 to TRBJ2-6; D unresolved. The sequenced material came from naive CD8+ T cells from blood, with Jurkat cell RNA spiked in. Subset reported: FACS-sorted CD8+CD4-CCR7+CD45RA+ naive T cells. CDR3 residues: CASKRPGTTSGANVLTL. CDR3 DNA sequence: TGTGCCAGCAAGCGTCCAGGAACCACCTCTGGGGCCAACGTCCTGACTCTC.